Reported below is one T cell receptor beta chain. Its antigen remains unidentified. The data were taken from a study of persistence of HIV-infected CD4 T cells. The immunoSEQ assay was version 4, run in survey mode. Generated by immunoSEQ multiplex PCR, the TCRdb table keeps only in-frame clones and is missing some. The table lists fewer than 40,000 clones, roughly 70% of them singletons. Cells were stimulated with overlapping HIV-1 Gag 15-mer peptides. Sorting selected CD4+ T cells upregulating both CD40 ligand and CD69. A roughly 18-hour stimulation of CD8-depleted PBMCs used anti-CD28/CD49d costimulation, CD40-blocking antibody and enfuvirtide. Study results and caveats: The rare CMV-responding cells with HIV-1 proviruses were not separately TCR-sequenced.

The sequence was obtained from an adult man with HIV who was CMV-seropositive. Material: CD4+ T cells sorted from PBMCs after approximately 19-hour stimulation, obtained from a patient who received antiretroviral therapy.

CDR3 sequence: CASSPKVAGTDTQYF. For the CDR3, the DNA is TGTGCCAGCTCACCGAAGGTAGCGGGGACAGATACGCAGTATTTT. The chain combines TRBV18 with TRBJ2-3, with 8 bases aligning to TRBD2. Losses at the gene ends were 3 bases for V and 3 bases for J; bases not matched to a gene: 5. CDR1 is KGHSH and CDR2 is LQKENI in the germline V gene. The CDR3 extends over 15 amino acids.